A single sample is the source of the 15 T cell receptor beta chains below, sequenced in a study of T cells after posttransplantation cyclophosphamide. TCRdb's copy holds only in-frame clones and misses some; the assay was immunoSEQ multiplex PCR. The sample has tens of thousands of clones, none seen only once; the top ten hold around 6.5%. Sequenced material: PBMCs. These receptors were collected from a woman aged 50 to 60 in good health and a related stem cell transplant donor.

This clone was recorded many times. The chain links TRBV13 to TRBJ2-2, with TRBD1 as a possible D gene (6 bases). Looked up from germline, CDR1 is PRHDT and CDR2 is FYEKMQ (reference sequence). CDR3 size: 15 residues. Trimming left V 0 bases short and J 7 bases short, with 12 bases between. This chain's CDR3 is CASSLGQGPGGELFF. CDR3 DNA: TGTGCCAGCAGCTTAGGACAGGGCCCAGGCGGGGAGCTGTTTTTT.

This clone was recorded at least ten times. One end of the junction fails to match germline, which may point to a read error. This sequence joins TRBV5-1 and TRBJ1-2; TRBD1 matches at 8 bases. The CDR3 is 12 amino acids. CDR1 SGHRS and CDR2 YFSETQ come from the germline V gene. The CDR3 loop reads CASSLGTGPPNF. The DNA of the CDR3 is TGCGCCAGCAGCTTAGGGACAGGACCCCCCAACTTC.

In its sample, this clone was seen many times. The chain is built from TRBV12-3 or TRBV12-4 and TRBJ1-1; D may be TRBD1 (5 bases). V was cut by 6 bases and J by 0 bases, with 14 bases left in between. CDR3 length equals 15 residues. Here the CDR3 reads CASSLVGDLNTEAFF. The DNA for the CDR3 is TGTGCCAGCAGCCTGGTAGGGGACTTGAACACTGAAGCTTTCTTT.

This clone was observed many times. This sequence joins TRBV5-1 and TRBJ2-7; the match to TRBD2 covers 9 bases. From germline, CDR1 is SGHRS and CDR2 YFSETQ. J gave up 3 bases and V 1 base, and 11 bases lay outside the gene matches. This CDR3 has 17 residues. The CDR3 DNA reads TGCGCCAGCAGCTTGAGGCTAGCGGGGTCGAAGAACTACGAGCAGTACTTC. Amino acid sequence: CASSLRLAGSKNYEQYF.

The sample holds a few counts of this clone. V usage is TRBV29-1 and J usage is TRBJ2-5, with a possible D match to TRBD1 (5 bases). Germline assignment: CDR1 SQVTM and CDR2 ANQGSEA. CDR3 size: 13 residues. The V end was cut by 4 bases, the J end by 2 bases, with 11 bases between. The CDR3 spells CSVASRGQETQYF. CDR3 coding DNA: TGCAGCGTTGCCTCTAGGGGTCAAGAGACCCAGTACTTC.

The chain has TRBV5-1 and TRBJ2-1; TRBD2 aligns across 8 bases. This CDR3 contains 12 residues. J was trimmed by 10 bases and V by 4 bases; bases with no gene match: 4. The V gene's germline CDR1 is SGHRS and CDR2 YFSETQ. The CDR3 region has the DNA TGCGCCAGCAGCCGGAGCGGGAGCGAGCAGTTCTTC. Amino acid sequence: CASSRSGSEQFF.

This clone was detected ten times or more. V and J are TRBV6-5 and TRBJ2-7; TRBD1 aligns across 7 bases. Germline CDR1 reads MNHEY; CDR2 reads SVGAGI. This CDR3 region has 15 residues. J gave up 3 bases and V 6 bases, and 11 bases lay outside the gene matches. CDR3 amino acids: CASSSDREGIYEQYF. The CDR3 bases are TGTGCCAGCAGCAGTGACAGGGAAGGAATCTACGAGCAGTACTTC.

In its sample, this clone was seen many times. The chain is built from TRBV4-2 and TRBJ2-2; 9 nucleotides agree with TRBD2. The CDR3 consists of 17 residues. In germline, CDR1 is LGHNA, CDR2 YNFKEQ. V trimming: 0 bases; J trimming: 6 bases; junction bases outside the gene matches: 8. The CDR3 protein is CASSQEVLAGSSGELFF. The CDR3 DNA reads as TGTGCCAGCAGCCAAGAAGTTCTAGCGGGAAGCTCCGGGGAGCTGTTTTTT.

This clone was picked up a small number of times. The genes are TRBV29-1 and TRBJ2-7, with D perhaps being TRBD1 or TRBD2 (5 bases each). Germline V gives CDR1 SQVTM, CDR2 ANQGSEA. V lost 0 bases to trimming and J lost 7 bases, with 13 bases between them. This CDR3 region has 13 residues. CDR3 residues: CSVEDRGVREQYF. The CDR3 DNA follows: TGCAGCGTTGAAGATCGAGGGGTCCGGGAGCAGTACTTC.

This clone was seen at least ten times. The chain couples TRBV10-3 to TRBJ2-5; 11 nucleotides match TRBD2. CDR3 size: 16 residues. The germline CDR1 and CDR2 sequences are ENHRY and SYGVKD. V lost 2 bases and J lost 1; bases outside the gene matches: 3. The CDR3 DNA reads as TGTGCCATCAGTGAGAGCCTAGCGGGAGGCCAAGAGACCCAGTACTTC. Its translation: CAISESLAGGQETQYF.

This clone was picked up a small number of times. This chain links TRBV12-3 or TRBV12-4 with TRBJ2-5, with no clear D. The V end was cut by 7 bases, the J end by 1 base, with 10 bases between. The CDR3 runs 13 residues. The CDR3 DNA follows: TGTGCCAGCAAATGGGCCGGCCAAGAGACCCAGTACTTC. Encoded protein: CASKWAGQETQYF.

This clone has only a few counts. This chain connects TRBV29-1 to TRBJ2-7; either TRBD1 or TRBD2 may supply D (6 bases each). Germline V gene sequence: CDR1 SQVTM, CDR2 ANQGSEA. The V end was cut by 6 bases, the J end by 6 bases, with 15 bases between. The CDR3 covers 12 residues. CDR3 DNA sequence: TGCAGCGTGAGAACACAGGGAGGCGAGCAGTACTTC. Its protein product is CSVRTQGGEQYF.

The chain is built from TRBV9 and TRBJ2-7; 9 bases are shared with TRBD2. The ends lost 4 bases at V and 3 bases at J; junction bases unmatched: 17. The germline gives CDR1 SGDLS, CDR2 YYNGEE. The CDR3 is 18 residues long. The CDR3 spells CASSPGGAGGPYLYEQYF. The CDR3 region has the DNA TGTGCCAGCAGCCCAGGAGGAGCGGGAGGTCCCTACCTCTACGAGCAGTACTTC.

This clone showed up many times. The chain recombines TRBV5-5 with TRBJ2-2, with TRBD2 as a possible D gene (6 bases). V dropped 5 bases and J dropped 3 bases, with 14 bases sitting between them. Germline CDR1 reads SGHKS; CDR2 reads YYEKEE (reference sequence). The CDR3 has 15 residues. In DNA, the CDR3 is TGTGCCAGCAGTCCTACTAGCACCCACACCGGGGAGCTGTTTTTT. This sequence encodes CASSPTSTHTGELFF.

This clone was counted ten times or more. The V gene is TRBV5-1, the J gene TRBJ2-7, with 10 bases that match TRBD1. The germline gives CDR1 SGHRS, CDR2 YFSETQ. There are 14 residues in the CDR3. The ends lost 4 bases at V and 7 bases at J; junction bases unmatched: 8. Here the CDR3 reads CASSRGQGQREQYF. The CDR3 DNA reads as TGCGCCAGCAGCAGGGGACAGGGGCAGAGGGAGCAGTACTTC.